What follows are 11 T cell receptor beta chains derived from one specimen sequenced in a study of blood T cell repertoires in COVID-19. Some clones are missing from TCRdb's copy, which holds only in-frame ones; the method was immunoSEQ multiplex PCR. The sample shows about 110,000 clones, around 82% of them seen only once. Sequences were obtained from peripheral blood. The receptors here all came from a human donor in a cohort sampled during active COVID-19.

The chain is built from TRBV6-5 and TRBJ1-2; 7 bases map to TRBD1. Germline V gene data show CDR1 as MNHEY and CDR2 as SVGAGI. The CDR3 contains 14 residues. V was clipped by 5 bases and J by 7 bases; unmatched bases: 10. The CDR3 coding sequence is TGTGCCAGCAGTCCGAACAGGGGCCCCTCTGGCTACACCTTC. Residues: CASSPNRGPSGYTF.

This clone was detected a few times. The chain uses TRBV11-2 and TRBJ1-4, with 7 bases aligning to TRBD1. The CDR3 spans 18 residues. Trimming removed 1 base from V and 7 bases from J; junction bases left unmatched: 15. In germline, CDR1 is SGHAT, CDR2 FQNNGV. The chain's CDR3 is CASSLGAGAGGNREKLFF. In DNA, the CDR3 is TGTGCCAGCAGCTTAGGCGCTGGGGCAGGGGGTAATCGTGAAAAACTGTTTTTT.

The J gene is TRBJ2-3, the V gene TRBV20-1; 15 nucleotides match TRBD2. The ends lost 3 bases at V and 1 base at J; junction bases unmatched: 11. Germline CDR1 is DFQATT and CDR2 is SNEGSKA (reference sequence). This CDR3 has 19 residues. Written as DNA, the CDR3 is TGCAGTGCTAGTAGGGGACTAGCGGGAGGCTTAGGGGGCACAGATACGCAGTATTTT. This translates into CSASRGLAGGLGGTDTQYF.

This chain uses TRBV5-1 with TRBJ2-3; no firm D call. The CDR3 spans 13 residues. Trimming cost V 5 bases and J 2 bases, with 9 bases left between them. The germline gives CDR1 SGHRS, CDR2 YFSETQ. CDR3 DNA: TGCGCCAGCAGGTACAGCTACACAGATACGCAGTATTTT. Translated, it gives CASRYSYTDTQYF.

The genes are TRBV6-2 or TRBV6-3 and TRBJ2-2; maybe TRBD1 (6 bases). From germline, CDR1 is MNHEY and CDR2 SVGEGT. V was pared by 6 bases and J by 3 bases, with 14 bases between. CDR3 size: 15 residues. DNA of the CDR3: TGTGCCAGCAGCCCCGACAGGCGATACACCGGGGAGCTGTTTTTT. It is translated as CASSPDRRYTGELFF.

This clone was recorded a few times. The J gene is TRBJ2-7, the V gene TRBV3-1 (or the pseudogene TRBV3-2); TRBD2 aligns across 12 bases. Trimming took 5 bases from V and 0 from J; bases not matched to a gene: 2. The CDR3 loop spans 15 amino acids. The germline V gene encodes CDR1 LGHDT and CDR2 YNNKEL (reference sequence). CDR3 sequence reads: CASSGLAGRSYEQYF. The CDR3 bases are TGTGCCAGCAGCGGACTAGCGGGACGCTCCTACGAGCAGTACTTC.

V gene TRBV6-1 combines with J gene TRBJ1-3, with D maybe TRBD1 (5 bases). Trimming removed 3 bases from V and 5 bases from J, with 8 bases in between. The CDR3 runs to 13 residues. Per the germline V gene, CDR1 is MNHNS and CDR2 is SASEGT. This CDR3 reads CASSDRARNTIYF. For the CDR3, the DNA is TGTGCCAGCAGTGACAGGGCCAGAAACACCATATATTTT.

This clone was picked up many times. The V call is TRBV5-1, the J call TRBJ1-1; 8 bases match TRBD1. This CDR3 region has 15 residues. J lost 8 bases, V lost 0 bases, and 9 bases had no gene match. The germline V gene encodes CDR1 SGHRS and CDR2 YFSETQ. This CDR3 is CASSLDVAGGMEAFF. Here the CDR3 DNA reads TGCGCCAGCAGCTTGGATGTGGCAGGGGGCATGGAAGCTTTCTTT.

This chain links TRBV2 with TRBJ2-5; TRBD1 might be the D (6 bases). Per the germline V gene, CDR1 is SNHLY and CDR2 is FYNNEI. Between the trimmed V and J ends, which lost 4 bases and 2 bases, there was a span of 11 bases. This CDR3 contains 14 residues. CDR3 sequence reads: CASSGQQGQETQYF. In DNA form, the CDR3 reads TGTGCCAGCAGTGGACAACAGGGTCAAGAGACCCAGTACTTC.

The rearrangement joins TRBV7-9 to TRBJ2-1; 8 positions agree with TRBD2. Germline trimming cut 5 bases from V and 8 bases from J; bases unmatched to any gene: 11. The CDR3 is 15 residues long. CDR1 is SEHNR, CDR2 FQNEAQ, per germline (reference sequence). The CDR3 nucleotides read TGTGCCAGCAGCCTGCTAGCGGGTCATAAGGATGAGCAGTTCTTC. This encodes CASSLLAGHKDEQFF. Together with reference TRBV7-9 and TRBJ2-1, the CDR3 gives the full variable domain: DTGVSQNPRHKITKRGQNVTFRCDPISEHNRLYWYRQTLGQGPEFLTYFQNEAQLEKSRLLSDRFSAERPKGSFSTLEIQRTEQGDSAMYLCASSLLAGHKDEQFFGPGTRLTVL.

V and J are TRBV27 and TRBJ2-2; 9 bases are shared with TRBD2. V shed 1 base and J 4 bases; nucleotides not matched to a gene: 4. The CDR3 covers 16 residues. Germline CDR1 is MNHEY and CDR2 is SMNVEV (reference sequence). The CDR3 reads CASSLYSAGGTGELFF. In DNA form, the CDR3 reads TGTGCCAGCAGTTTATACTCAGCGGGAGGCACCGGGGAGCTGTTTTTT.